This T cell receptor beta chain was retrieved from a study of shared clonotypes between healthy human individuals. Study-level background: CD4 naive and memory got three plates each, CD8 naive two, CD8 memory one. Study-wide results and limits: Naive subsets generally had larger estimated richness than memory subsets. Clonotypes shared by all four sorted-subset donors had higher generation probabilities than non-shared clonotypes.

This clone has more than one count but fewer than ten. Its antigen remains unidentified. Germline CDR1 and CDR2: MDHEN and SYDVKM. The V gene end was trimmed by 6 bases and the J gene end by 4 bases; junction bases not matched to a gene: 11. The CDR3 runs 16 residues. TCRdb's table, derived via immunoSEQ multiplex PCR, lists solely in-frame clones and lacks some. The sample includes about a million clones, roughly 72% of them seen just once. All donors were Caucasian adults living in Nashville, Tennessee. The V and J genes are TRBV28 and TRBJ2-2, with 7 positions matching TRBD1. What was sequenced was memory CD4+ T cells sorted from blood. Documented subset: CD45RA-negative fraction. This sequence originates from a man in his late teens or twenties in good health. The CDR3 sequence is CASSTTGTVSTGELFF. The CDR3 bases are TGTGCCAGCAGCACCACCGGGACAGTATCCACCGGGGAGCTGTTTTTT.